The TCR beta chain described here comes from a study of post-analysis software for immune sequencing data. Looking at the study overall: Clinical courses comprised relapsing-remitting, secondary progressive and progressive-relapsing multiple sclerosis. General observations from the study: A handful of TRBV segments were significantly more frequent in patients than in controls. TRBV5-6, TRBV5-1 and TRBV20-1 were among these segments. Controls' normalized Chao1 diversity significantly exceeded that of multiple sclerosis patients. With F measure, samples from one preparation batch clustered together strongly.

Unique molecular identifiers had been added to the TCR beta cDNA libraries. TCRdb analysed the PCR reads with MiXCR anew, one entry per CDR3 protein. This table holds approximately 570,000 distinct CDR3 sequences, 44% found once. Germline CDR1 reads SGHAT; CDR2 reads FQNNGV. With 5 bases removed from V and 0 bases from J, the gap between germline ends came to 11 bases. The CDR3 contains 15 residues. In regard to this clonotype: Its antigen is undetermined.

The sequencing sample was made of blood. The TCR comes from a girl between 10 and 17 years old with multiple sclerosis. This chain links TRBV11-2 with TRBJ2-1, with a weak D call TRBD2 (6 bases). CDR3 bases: TGTGCCAGCAGCGGCGGGATCAGCTCCTACAATGAGCAGTTCTTC. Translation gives CASSGGISSYNEQFF. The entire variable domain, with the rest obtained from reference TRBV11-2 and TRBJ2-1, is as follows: EAGVAQSPRYKIIEKRQSVAFWCNPISGHATLYWYQQILGQGPKLLIQFQNNGVVDDSQLPKDRFSAERLKGVDSTLKIQPAKLEDSAVYLCASSGGISSYNEQFFGPGTRLTVL.